The clone carrying this T cell receptor (beta chain) has more than one count but fewer than ten. Its antigen is unknown. The sample is drawn from a study of CD8+CD57+ T cells in acquired aplastic anemia. Study-level information: When averaged, DNA from sorted CD4+ and CD8+ cells came to around 3.4 ug. The study's findings and limits: A set of around 30 CD8+ CDR3 sequences was shared between patients and controls, and these sequences appeared highly expressed in patients.

Profiles of TCR beta VDJ and CDR3 were generated from a genomic DNA template. TCRdb processed the reads anew with MiXCR; each CDR3 protein has one entry. The table has fewer than 200,000 distinct CDR3 sequences, 45% to 55% seen once. CDR3 length equals 17 residues. The V gene end was trimmed by 0 bases and the J gene end by 9 bases; junction bases not matched to a gene: 5. Germline V CDR1 and CDR2: ENHRY, SYGVKD. The authors sequenced patients whose flow cytometry had shown CD8+CD57+ cell expansion. The cohort consisted entirely of patients having severe acquired aplastic anemia. By the time of blood sampling, patients had still received no therapy.

The sample taken for sequencing was sorted CD4+, CD8+, or CD8+CD57+ T cells (not recorded which) from PBMCs. The rearrangement uses TRBV10-3 and TRBJ2-1, with 16 positions matching TRBD2. The TCR was taken from a human donor with aplastic anemia. The DNA for the CDR3 is TGTGCCATCAGTGAGTCGATGGGACTAGCGGGAGGGCCTGAGCAGTTCTTC. Protein product: CAISESMGLAGGPEQFF.